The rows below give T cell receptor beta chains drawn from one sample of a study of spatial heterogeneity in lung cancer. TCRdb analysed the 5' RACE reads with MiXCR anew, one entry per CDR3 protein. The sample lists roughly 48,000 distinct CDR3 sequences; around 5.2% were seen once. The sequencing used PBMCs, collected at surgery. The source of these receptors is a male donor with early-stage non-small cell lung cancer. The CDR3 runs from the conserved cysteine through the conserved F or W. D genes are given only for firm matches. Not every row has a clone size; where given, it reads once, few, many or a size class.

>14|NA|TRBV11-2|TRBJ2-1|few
TGTGCCAGCAGCAATGACAGAACTTACAATGAGCAGTTCTTC
CASSNDRTYNEQFF
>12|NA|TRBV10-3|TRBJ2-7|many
TGTGCCATCAAAGATGACAGCTACGAGCAGTACTTC
CAIKDDSYEQYF
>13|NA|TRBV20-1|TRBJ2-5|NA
TGCAGTGCTAGAGATTCCGGAGTGGAGACCCAGTACTTC
CSARDSGVETQYF
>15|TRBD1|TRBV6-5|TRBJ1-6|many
TGTGCCAGCAGTCCCGACAGGGACTATAATTCACCCCTCCACTTT
CASSPDRDYNSPLHF
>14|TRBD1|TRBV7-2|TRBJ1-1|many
TGTGCCAGCAGCCAAGACAGGGAGAACACTGAAGCTTTCTTT
CASSQDRENTEAFF
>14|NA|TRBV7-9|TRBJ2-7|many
TGTGCCAGCAGCTTAGTCAGGGATTCCTACGAGCAGTACTTC
CASSLVRDSYEQYF
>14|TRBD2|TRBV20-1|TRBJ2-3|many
TGCAGTGCTTTAAGCGGGGGTAGTACAGATACGCAGTATTTT
CSALSGGSTDTQYF
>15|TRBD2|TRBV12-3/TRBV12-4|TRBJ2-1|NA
TGTGCCAGCAGCCCGAGCGGGAAACTGTACAATGAGCAGTTCTTC
CASSPSGKLYNEQFF
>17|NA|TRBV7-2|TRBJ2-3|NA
TGTGCCAGCAGCCAACGGCACCCGGGGCCTAGCACAGATACGCAGTATTTT
CASSQRHPGPSTDTQYF
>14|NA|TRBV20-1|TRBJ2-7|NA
TGCAGTGCTACCCGGACAGATTCGGGGCACCAGCAGTACTTC
CSATRTDSGHQQYF
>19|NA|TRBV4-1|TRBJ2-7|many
TGCGCCAGCAGCCAATCGGAACAGGGGCGCGGACTAGTCGCCTACGAGCAGTACTTC
CASSQSEQGRGLVAYEQYF
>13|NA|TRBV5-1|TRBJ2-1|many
TGCGCCAGCAGCTTGGTTGGGGGGTATGAGCAGTTCTTC
CASSLVGGYEQFF
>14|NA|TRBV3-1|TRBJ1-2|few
TGTGCCAGCAGCCAAGGTCCGGGGGCCAAAGGCTACACCTTC
CASSQGPGAKGYTF
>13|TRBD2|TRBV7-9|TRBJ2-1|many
TGTGCCAGCCTAGGCGGGAGGGAGAATGAGCAGTTCTTC
CASLGGRENEQFF
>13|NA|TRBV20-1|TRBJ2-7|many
TGCAGTGCCCCCCTCGGGAGCCTGGACGAGCAGTACTTC
CSAPLGSLDEQYF
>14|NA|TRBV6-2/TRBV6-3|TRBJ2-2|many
TGTGCCAGCAGCTGGGGCATGAACACCGGGGAGCTGTTTTTT
CASSWGMNTGELFF
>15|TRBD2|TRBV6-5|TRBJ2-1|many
TGTGCCAGCAGTCGATCGGGACTAGCGGGAGGCCAGCAGTTCTTC
CASSRSGLAGGQQFF
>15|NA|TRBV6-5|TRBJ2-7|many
TGTGCCAGCAGTTACTCTGAAGGGGTCTCCTACGAGCAGTACTTC
CASSYSEGVSYEQYF
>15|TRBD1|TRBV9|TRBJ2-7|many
TGTGCCAGCAGCGTAGCCGGGACAGCAAACTACGAGCAGTACTTC
CASSVAGTANYEQYF
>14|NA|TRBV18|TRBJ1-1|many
TGTGCCAGCTCAGACCAGGGTTCGGAAGCGCAAGCTTTCTTT
CASSDQGSEAQAFF
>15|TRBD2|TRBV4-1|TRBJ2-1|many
TGCGCCAGCAGCCGGGGACTAGGGGAGTACAATGAGCAGTTCTTC
CASSRGLGEYNEQFF
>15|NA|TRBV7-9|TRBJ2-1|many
TGTGCCAGCAGCATACCGGGACTGATCGTCAATGAGCAGTTCTTC
CASSIPGLIVNEQFF
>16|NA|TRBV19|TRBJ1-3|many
TGTGCCAGTAGTACGAGACAGGCCTACTCTGGAAACACCATATATTTT
CASSTRQAYSGNTIYF
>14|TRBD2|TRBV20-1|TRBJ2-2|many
TGCAGTGCGAGCAGCGGGAGGGCCGGCGGGGAGCTGTTTTTT
CSASSGRAGGELFF
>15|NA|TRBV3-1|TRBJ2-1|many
TGTGCCAGCAGCCAAGCTCCTTTCACGGGCAATGAGCAGTTCTTC
CASSQAPFTGNEQFF
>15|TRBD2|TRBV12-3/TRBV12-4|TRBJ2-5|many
TGTGCCAGCAGCCGGACTAGCGGGTCCCAAGAGACCCAGTACTTC
CASSRTSGSQETQYF
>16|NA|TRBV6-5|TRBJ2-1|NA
TGTGCCAGCAGTTACTCGCCGCAGGGCTCCTACAATGAGCAGTTCTTC
CASSYSPQGSYNEQFF
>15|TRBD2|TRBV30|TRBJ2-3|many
TGTGCCTGGACCCGGAGCGGGAGGGAGACAGATACGCAGTATTTT
CAWTRSGRETDTQYF
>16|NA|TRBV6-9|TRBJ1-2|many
TGTGCCAGCAGTTCCCTCCTGGACGTCAATAACTATGGCTACACCTTC
CASSSLLDVNNYGYTF
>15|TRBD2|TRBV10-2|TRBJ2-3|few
TGCGCCAGCAGTGAGCCGGGACTAGCGAGAGATACGCAGTATTTT
CASSEPGLARDTQYF
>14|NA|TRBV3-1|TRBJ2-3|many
TGTGCCAGCAGCCAAGGACTCGGGGGAGATACGCAGTATTTT
CASSQGLGGDTQYF
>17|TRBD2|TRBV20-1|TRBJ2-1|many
TGCAGTGCTAGAGATGGAAGGTCTGGCGGGAGAGTTGTTGAGCAGTTCTTC
CSARDGRSGGRVVEQFF
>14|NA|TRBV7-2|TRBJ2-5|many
TGTGCCAGCAGCTTAGGAGGATTGGTCGAGACCCAGTACTTC
CASSLGGLVETQYF
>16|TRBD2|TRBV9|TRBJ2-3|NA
TGTGCCAGCAGCGTAGTCAGCGGGAATTCCCCAGATACGCAGTATTTT
CASSVVSGNSPDTQYF
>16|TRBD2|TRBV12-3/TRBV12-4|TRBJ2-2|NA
TGTGCCAGCAGTTTCGCTAGCGGGAGGGGTAGCGGGGAGCTGTTTTTT
CASSFASGRGSGELFF
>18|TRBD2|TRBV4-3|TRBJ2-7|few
TGCGCCAGCAGCCAACGACTAGCGGGAGGGCCGGGGCGCTACGAGCAGTACTTC
CASSQRLAGGPGRYEQYF
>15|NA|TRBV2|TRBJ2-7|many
TGTGCCAGCGCTTCCGGGGGAAGAGCGGTCTACGAGCAGTACTTC
CASASGGRAVYEQYF
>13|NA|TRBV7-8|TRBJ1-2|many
TGTGCCAGCAGCTTCAGGGTTGAGTATGGCTACACCTTC
CASSFRVEYGYTF
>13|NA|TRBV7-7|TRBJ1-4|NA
TGTGCCAGCAGCTTAGTTCCAGGTGAAAAACTGTTTTTT
CASSLVPGEKLFF
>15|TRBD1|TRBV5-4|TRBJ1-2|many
TGTGCCAGCAGCTTGGCCCAGGGGGCGAAATATGGCTACACCTTC
CASSLAQGAKYGYTF
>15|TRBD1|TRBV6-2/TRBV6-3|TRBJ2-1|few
TGTGCCAGCAGTTCAGGGGGCGCAGTGGACAATGAGCAGTTCTTC
CASSSGGAVDNEQFF
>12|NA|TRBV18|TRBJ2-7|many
TGTGCCAGCTCCCCTGGGTCGGACGAGCAGTACTTC
CASSPGSDEQYF
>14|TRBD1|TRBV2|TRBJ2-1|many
TGTGCCAGCAGGGGGGACAGCTCCTACAATGAGCAGTTCTTC
CASRGDSSYNEQFF
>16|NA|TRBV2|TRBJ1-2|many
TGTGCCAGCACCCGGAGCCCTCAGACAGCTAACTATGGCTACACCTTC
CASTRSPQTANYGYTF
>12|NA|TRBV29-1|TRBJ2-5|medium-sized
TGCAGCGTTGGCAATAGTGGAGAGACCCAGTACTTC
CSVGNSGETQYF
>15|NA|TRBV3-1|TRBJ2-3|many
TGTGCCAGCAGCCAGGGAGACAGGAATCCAGATACGCAGTATTTT
CASSQGDRNPDTQYF
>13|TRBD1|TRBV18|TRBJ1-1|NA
TGTGCCAGCCTGGGACAGCCGAACACTGAAGCTTTCTTT
CASLGQPNTEAFF
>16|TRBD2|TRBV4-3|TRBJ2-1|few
TGCGCCAGCAGCCACTCGGGACTAGCGGACTCCGATGAGCAGTTCTTC
CASSHSGLADSDEQFF
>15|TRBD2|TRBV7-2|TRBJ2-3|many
TGTGCCAGCAGCCATCGACTAGCGGGAGCAGATACGCAGTATTTT
CASSHRLAGADTQYF
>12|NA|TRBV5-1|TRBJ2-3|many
TGCGCCAGCAGCTTGCCCGAAGATACGCAGTATTTT
CASSLPEDTQYF
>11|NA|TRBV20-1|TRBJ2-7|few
TGCAGTGCTATTCTAGGGAACGAGCAGTACTTC
CSAILGNEQYF
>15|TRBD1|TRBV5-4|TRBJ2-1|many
TGTGCCAGCAGCCCGGGACAGGGTACCTACAATGAGCAGTTCTTC
CASSPGQGTYNEQFF
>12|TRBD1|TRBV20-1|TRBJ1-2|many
TGCAGTGCTACCCGGGACAGGGGGACTTTTACCTTC
CSATRDRGTFTF
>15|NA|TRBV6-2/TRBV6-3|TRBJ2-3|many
TGTGCCAGCAGCTCTAGGGACGGCGGCACAGATACGCAGTATTTT
CASSSRDGGTDTQYF
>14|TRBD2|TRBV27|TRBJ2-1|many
TGTGCCAGCAGTTCTCCTCTAGCGGGCAATGAGCAGTTCTTC
CASSSPLAGNEQFF
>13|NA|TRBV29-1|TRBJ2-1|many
TGCAGCGTTCAGAGGGGATCCTACAATGAGCAGTTCTTC
CSVQRGSYNEQFF
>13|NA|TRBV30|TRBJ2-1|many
TGTGCCTGGACCCAATCTCTGGTTGCTGAGCAGTTCTTC
CAWTQSLVAEQFF
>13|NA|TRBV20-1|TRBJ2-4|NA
TGCAGTGCTAGTCCGAGGACCAAAAACATTCAGTACTTC
CSASPRTKNIQYF
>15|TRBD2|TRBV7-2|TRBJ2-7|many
TGTGCCAGCAGCTTAGAAGCGGGAGGTCTCTACGAGCAGTACTTC
CASSLEAGGLYEQYF
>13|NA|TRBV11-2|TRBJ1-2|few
TGTGCCAGCAGCTTAGAGGGGACGGATGGCTACACCTTC
CASSLEGTDGYTF